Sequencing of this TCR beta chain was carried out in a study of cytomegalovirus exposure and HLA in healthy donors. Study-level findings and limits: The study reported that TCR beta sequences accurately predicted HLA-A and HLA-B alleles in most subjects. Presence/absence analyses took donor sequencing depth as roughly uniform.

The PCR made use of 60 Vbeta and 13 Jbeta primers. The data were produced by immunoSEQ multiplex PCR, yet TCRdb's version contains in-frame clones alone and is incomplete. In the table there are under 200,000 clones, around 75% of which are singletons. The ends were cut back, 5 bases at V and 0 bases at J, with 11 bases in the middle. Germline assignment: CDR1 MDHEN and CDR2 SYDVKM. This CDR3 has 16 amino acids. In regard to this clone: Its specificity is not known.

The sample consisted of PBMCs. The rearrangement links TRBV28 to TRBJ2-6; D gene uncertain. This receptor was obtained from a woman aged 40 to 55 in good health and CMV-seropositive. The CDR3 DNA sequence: TGTGCCAGCAGTCCTAGACGTGGCTCTGGGGCCAACGTCCTGACTTTC. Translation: CASSPRRGSGANVLTF.